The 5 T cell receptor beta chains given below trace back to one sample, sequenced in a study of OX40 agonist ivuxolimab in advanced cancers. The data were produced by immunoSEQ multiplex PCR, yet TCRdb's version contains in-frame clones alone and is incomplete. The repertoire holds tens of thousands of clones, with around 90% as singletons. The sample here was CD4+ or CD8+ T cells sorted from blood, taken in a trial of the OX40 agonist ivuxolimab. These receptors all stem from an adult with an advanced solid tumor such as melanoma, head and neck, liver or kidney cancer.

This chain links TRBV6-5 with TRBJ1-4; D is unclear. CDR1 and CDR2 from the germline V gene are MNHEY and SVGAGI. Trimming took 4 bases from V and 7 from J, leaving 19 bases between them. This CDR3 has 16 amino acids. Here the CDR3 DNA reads TGTGCCAGCAGTTCGAGAGGGATTTCCAAGGTTGAAAAACTGTTTTTT. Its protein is CASSSRGISKVEKLFF.

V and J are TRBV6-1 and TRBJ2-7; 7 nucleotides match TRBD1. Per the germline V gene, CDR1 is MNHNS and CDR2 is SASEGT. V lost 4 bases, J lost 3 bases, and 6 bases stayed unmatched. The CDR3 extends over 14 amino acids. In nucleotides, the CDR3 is TGTGCCAGCAGTGTTCTAGGGACAGTCTACGAGCAGTACTTC. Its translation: CASSVLGTVYEQYF.

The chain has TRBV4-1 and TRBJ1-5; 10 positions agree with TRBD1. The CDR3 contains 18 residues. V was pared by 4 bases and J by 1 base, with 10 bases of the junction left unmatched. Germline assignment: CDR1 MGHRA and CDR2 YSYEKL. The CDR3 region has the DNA TGCGCCAGCAGCCGGGGGGACAGGGGAATAAGGAGCAATCAGCCCCAGCATTTT. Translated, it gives CASSRGDRGIRSNQPQHF.

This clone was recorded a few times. The CDR3 nucleotides read TGTGCCAGCAGCTGGGACTCTCTAGCCAAAAACATTCAGTACTTC. Encoded protein: CASSWDSLAKNIQYF. The V gene is TRBV11-2, the J gene TRBJ2-4, with a weak D call TRBD2 (6 bases). The CDR3 has 15 amino acids. CDR1 SGHAT and CDR2 FQNNGV come from the germline V gene. V was clipped by 4 bases and J by 0 bases, with 10 bases between them.

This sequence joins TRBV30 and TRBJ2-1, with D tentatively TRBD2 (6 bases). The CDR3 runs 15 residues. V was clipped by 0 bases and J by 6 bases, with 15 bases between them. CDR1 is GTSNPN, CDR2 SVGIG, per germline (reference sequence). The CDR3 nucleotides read TGTGCCTGGAGTGTACTACTAGCTGGTTTCAATGAGCAGTTCTTC. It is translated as CAWSVLLAGFNEQFF.